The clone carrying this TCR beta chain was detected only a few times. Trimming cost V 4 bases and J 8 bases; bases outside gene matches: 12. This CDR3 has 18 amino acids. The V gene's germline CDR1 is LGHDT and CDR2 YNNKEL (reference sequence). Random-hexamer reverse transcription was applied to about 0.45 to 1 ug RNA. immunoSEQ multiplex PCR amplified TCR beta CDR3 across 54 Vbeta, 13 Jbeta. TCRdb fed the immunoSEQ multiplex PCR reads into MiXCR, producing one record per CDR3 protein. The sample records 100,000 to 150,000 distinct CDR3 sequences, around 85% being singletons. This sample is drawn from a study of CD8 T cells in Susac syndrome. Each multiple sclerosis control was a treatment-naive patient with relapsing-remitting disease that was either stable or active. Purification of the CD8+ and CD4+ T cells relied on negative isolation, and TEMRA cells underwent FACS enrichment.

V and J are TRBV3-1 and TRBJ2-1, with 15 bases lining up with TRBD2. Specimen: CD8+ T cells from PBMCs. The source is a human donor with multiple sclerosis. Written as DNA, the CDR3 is TGTGCCAGCAGCCCGAATAAAGGACTAGCGGGGGGGCTAGATGAGCAGTTCTTC. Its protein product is CASSPNKGLAGGLDEQFF.